This TCR beta chain was identified in a study of CD8+ T cells in alopecia areata. Study summary: By percentage of affected scalp area, the severity of treated patients was scored.

Reverse transcription of extracted RNA yielded cDNA, which provided the sequencing template. Only in-frame clones appear in the TCRdb table, and some are missing; sequencing was by immunoSEQ multiplex PCR. The sample lists around 290,000 clones, 58% occurring once. As for treatment: oral pan-JAK inhibitor, 5-10 mg twice daily. After removal of 0 bases from V and 2 bases from J, the junction contained 8 bases not matched to a gene. CDR1 MGHRA and CDR2 YSYEKL come from the germline V gene. This CDR3 region has 19 residues. The sequence was collected from a human donor with alopecia areata. The chain links TRBV4-1 to TRBJ2-6; 9 positions agree with TRBD2. The material was CD4+ T cells sorted from blood, obtained at week 24, from a patient treated with tofacitinib. The CDR3 loop reads CASSQDRLAGIPGANVLTF. CDR3 in DNA: TGCGCCAGCAGCCAAGATCGGCTAGCGGGAATCCCTGGGGCCAACGTCCTGACTTTC.